This T cell receptor beta chain was identified in a study of early T cells in non-severe SARS-CoV-2 infection. The study's findings and limits: Clonotype matching in VDJdb favored anti-spike CD8 responses and did not capture private and CD4 specificities.

Attachment of unique molecular identifiers was made to individual cDNA molecules. Using its own MiXCR run on the 5' RACE reads, TCRdb lists one record per CDR3 protein. There are 70,000 to 90,000 distinct CDR3 sequences in the sample; more than 13% occur only once, and less than 6% lies in the top ten. Germline lookup yields CDR1 DFQATT and CDR2 SNEGSKA (reference sequence). CDR3 length: 14 residues. Unmatched junction bases numbered 8, after V lost 5 bases and J lost 7 bases. About this clonotype: Its antigen is not identified.

The sequenced sample was whole blood. The clonotype was recovered from an adult who was a healthcare worker with PCR-confirmed SARS-CoV-2 infection or an uninfected control (not recorded which). The chain carries TRBV20-1 and TRBJ2-1; 10 bases fit TRBD2. CDR3 sequence: CSARTSGIGNEQFF. CDR3 nucleotide sequence: TGCAGTGCTCGCACTAGCGGGATAGGAAATGAGCAGTTCTTC.